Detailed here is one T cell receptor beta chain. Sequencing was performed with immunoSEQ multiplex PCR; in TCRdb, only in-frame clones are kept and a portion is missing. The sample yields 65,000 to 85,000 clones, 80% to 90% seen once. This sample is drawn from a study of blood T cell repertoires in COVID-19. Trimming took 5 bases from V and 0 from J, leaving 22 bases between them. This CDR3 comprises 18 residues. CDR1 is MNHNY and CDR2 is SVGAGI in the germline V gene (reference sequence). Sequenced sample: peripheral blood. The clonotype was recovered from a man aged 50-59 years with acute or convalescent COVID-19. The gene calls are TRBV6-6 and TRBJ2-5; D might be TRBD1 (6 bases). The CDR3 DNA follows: TGTGCCAGCAGTCAACACGACAGGCCCGCAAAGTACCAAGAGACCCAGTACTTC. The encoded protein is CASSQHDRPAKYQETQYF.